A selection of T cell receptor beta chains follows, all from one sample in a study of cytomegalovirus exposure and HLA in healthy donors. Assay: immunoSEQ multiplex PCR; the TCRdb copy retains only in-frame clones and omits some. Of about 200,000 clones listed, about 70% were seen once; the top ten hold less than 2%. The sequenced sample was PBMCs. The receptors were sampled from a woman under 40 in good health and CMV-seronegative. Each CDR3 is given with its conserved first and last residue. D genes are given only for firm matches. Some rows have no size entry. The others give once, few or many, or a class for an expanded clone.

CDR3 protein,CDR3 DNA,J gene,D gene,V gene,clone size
CASSLTGAEQYF,TGTGCCAGCAGTTTAACAGGGGCCGAGCAGTACTTC,TRBJ2-7,TRBD1,TRBV27,-
CASTSGGSTDTQYF,TGCGCCAGCACCTCGGGGGGTAGCACAGATACGCAGTATTTT,TRBJ2-3,TRBD2,TRBV5-1,-
CASSLGGTSGTYEQYF,TGTGCCAGCAGCTTAGGAGGGACTAGCGGGACCTACGAGCAGTACTTC,TRBJ2-7,TRBD2,TRBV7-2,once
CASSLGGGTEAFF,TGTGCCAGCAGCTTGGGGGGAGGCACTGAAGCTTTCTTT,TRBJ1-1,-,TRBV5-6,-
CASSLVTGNTGELFF,TGTGCTAGCAGCTTAGTAACAGGGAACACCGGGGAGCTGTTTTTT,TRBJ2-2,-,TRBV7-7,-
CASSPTTGILSYEQYF,TGTGCCAGCTCACCGACTACAGGGATTCTGTCCTACGAGCAGTACTTC,TRBJ2-7,-,TRBV18,few
CASRSGLAGVDEQFF,TGTGCCAGCAGAAGTGGATTAGCGGGAGTTGATGAGCAGTTCTTC,TRBJ2-1,TRBD2,TRBV7-2,few
CASSRDTDQPQHF,TGTGCCAGCTCACGTGACACGGATCAGCCCCAGCATTTT,TRBJ1-5,-,TRBV18,-
CASREGAGETQYF,TGTGCCAGCAGGGAGGGGGCCGGAGAGACCCAGTACTTC,TRBJ2-5,-,TRBV2,-
CASRPDSNQPQHF,TGTGCCAGCAGACCCGACTCAAATCAGCCCCAGCATTTT,TRBJ1-5,-,TRBV2,-
CASSLVGGANTGELFF,TGTGCCAGCAGCTTAGTCGGGGGGGCGAACACCGGGGAGCTGTTTTTT,TRBJ2-2,TRBD2,TRBV7-2,-
CASRTDIYGYTF,TGTGCCAGCCGAACCGACATCTATGGCTACACCTTC,TRBJ1-2,-,TRBV18,-
CASSSRGSANYGYTF,TGTGCCAGCAGCTCCAGGGGGTCTGCTAACTATGGCTACACCTTC,TRBJ1-2,TRBD1,TRBV5-4,-
CASSGAVTKYYGYTF,TGTGCCAGCTCAGGGGCCGTGACGAAGTACTATGGCTACACCTTC,TRBJ1-2,-,TRBV18,once
CASSNRPDQPQHF,TGTGCCAGCAGTAACAGGCCCGATCAGCCCCAGCATTTT,TRBJ1-5,-,TRBV7-9,-
CAWSVQQAYQPQHF,TGTGCCTGGAGTGTACAACAGGCGTATCAGCCCCAGCATTTT,TRBJ1-5,-,TRBV30,-
CASSEPKGLVNSPLHF,TGTGCCAGCAGCGAACCAAAAGGACTGGTCAATTCACCCCTCCACTTT,TRBJ1-6,-,TRBV9,-
CASSRPGLTHGYTF,TGTGCCAGTAGTAGGCCGGGACTGACCCATGGCTACACCTTC,TRBJ1-2,-,TRBV19,once
CASSFLGQGTDQPQHF,TGTGCCAGCAGCTTTCTGGGACAGGGGACGGATCAGCCCCAGCATTTT,TRBJ1-5,TRBD1,TRBV5-6,-
CASRGTSGSSYEQYF,TGTGCCAGCAGGGGTACTAGCGGAAGCTCCTACGAGCAGTACTTC,TRBJ2-7,TRBD2,TRBV2,-
CASSPTDGDEAFF,TGTGCCAGCAGCCCCACAGATGGCGATGAAGCTTTCTTT,TRBJ1-1,-,TRBV5-6,-
CASSSQQGPGELFF,TGTGCCAGCAGCTCACAACAGGGGCCCGGGGAGCTGTTTTTT,TRBJ2-2,-,TRBV21-1,-
CASSQGRGRLYEQYF,TGCGCCAGCAGCCAGGGTAGGGGAAGGCTCTACGAGCAGTACTTC,TRBJ2-7,-,TRBV4-3,-
CASRLNVAGGLYEQYF,TGTGCCAGCAGACTGAATGTAGCCGGGGGACTGTACGAGCAGTACTTC,TRBJ2-7,-,TRBV7-2,-
CAWSALLRGKGYTF,TGTGCCTGGAGTGCCCTCCTAAGAGGTAAAGGCTACACCTTC,TRBJ1-2,-,TRBV30,-
CASSRQGVANEKLFF,TGTGCCAGCAGTCGACAGGGCGTTGCTAATGAAAAACTGTTTTTT,TRBJ1-4,TRBD1,TRBV6-1,-
CASSRVGGGGYGYTF,TGTGCCAGCAGCCGCGTCGGGGGGGGAGGCTATGGCTACACCTTC,TRBJ1-2,-,TRBV7-8,-
CASSPGGGLNSPLHF,TGTGCCAGCTCACCAGGCGGAGGGCTTAATTCACCCCTCCACTTT,TRBJ1-6,-,TRBV18,once
CASSYAPDRIGGYTF,TGTGCCAGCAGTTACGCCCCCGACAGGATAGGTGGCTACACCTTC,TRBJ1-2,-,TRBV6-6,-
CASSLDFGRAPEQYF,TGCGCCAGCAGCTTGGATTTCGGGAGGGCCCCCGAGCAGTACTTC,TRBJ2-7,TRBD2,TRBV5-1,-